The next 15 T cell receptor beta chains were all read from a single sample in a study of T-cell memory formation after mild COVID-19. MiXCR was run by TCRdb on the 5' RACE reads, yielding one entry per CDR3 protein. The data show approximately 500,000 distinct CDR3 sequences, roughly 23% seen once. Sequenced: PBMCs or a T cell subset sorted from them (not recorded which). All receptors derive from an adult woman who had mild COVID-19 (a few samples of this study predate the infection). Cell type and time point are not known.

This clonotype was observed a few times. One end of the junction is discordant with germline, which a read error may explain. The chain recombines TRBV5-5 with TRBJ1-4, with 8 bases that match TRBD1. The CDR3 consists of 15 residues. Germline-derived CDR1 and CDR2 are SGHKS and YYEKEE (reference sequence). The chain's CDR3 is CASSEWTGPNEKLFF. The CDR3 bases are TGTGCCAGCAGCGAATGGACAGGGCCTAATGAAAAACTTTTTTTT.

This rearrangement joins TRBV20-1 to TRBJ1-2; unclear D gene. The CDR3 extends over 13 amino acids. Germline V gene lookup returns CDR1 DFQATT and CDR2 SNEGSKA (reference sequence). V lost 2 bases, J lost 2 bases, and 9 bases lay in between. CDR3 amino acids: CSARRHGNYGYTF. The CDR3 nucleotides are TGCAGTGCTAGACGGCATGGGAACTATGGCTACACCTTC.

Written as DNA, the CDR3 is TGCAGCGTTGCCAGGGAGGCCTGGGGTGAGCAGTACTTC. Translating gives CSVAREAWGEQYF. The genes are TRBV29-1 and TRBJ2-7; maybe TRBD2 (6 bases). Deletions cut 4 bases from V and 7 bases from J, with 17 bases between. Germline-derived CDR1 and CDR2 are SQVTM and ANQGSEA. The CDR3 has 13 amino acids.

The chain has TRBV29-1 and TRBJ2-2, with D possibly being TRBD1 (5 bases). V lost 4 bases to trimming and J lost 0 bases, with 9 bases between them. The CDR3 has 14 residues. CDR1 SQVTM and CDR2 ANQGSEA come from the germline V gene. CDR3 nucleotides: TGCAGCGTTGTTCCAGGGACGAACACCGGGGAGCTGTTTTTT. Translated, it gives CSVVPGTNTGELFF.

The V call is TRBV7-9, the J call TRBJ2-3; D perhaps matches TRBD1 (6 bases). The ends were cut back, 7 bases at V and 3 bases at J, with 17 bases in the middle. This CDR3 has 15 amino acids. Per the germline V gene, CDR1 is SEHNR and CDR2 is FQNEAQ (reference sequence). The CDR3 nucleotides are TGTGCCAGCAACCCAACCTGGGACACTACAGATACGCAGTATTTT. It translates to CASNPTWDTTDTQYF.

The genes are TRBV3-1 and TRBJ1-1; D remains unclear. With 3 bases removed from V and 1 base from J, the gap between germline ends came to 9 bases. The CDR3 sequence is 14 residues long. Germline CDR1 is LGHDT and CDR2 is YNNKEL (reference sequence). The CDR3 bases are TGTGCCAGCAGCCATTATTTTGGGAACACTGAAGCTTTCTTT. It encodes CASSHYFGNTEAFF.

The sample holds a few counts of this clonotype. The chain uses TRBV4-1 and TRBJ2-5; D is unclear. CDR3 size: 14 residues. V lost 4 bases and J lost 5, with 14 bases in between. Germline CDR1 reads MGHRA; CDR2 reads YSYEKL. CDR3: CASSLSPHGETQYF. The CDR3 nucleotides read TGCGCCAGCAGCCTTTCCCCACACGGGGAGACCCAGTACTTC.

The V and J genes are TRBV10-3 and TRBJ2-7, with D perhaps assigned TRBD1 or TRBD2 (5 bases each). Per the germline V gene, CDR1 is ENHRY and CDR2 is SYGVKD. V was trimmed by 3 bases and J by 1 base, leaving 25 bases between them. The CDR3 is made up of 19 amino acids. CDR3 residues: CAISEFAQERGRRSYEQYF. The DNA for the CDR3 is TGTGCCATCAGTGAATTTGCCCAGGAGAGGGGAAGGAGATCCTACGAGCAGTACTTC.

This clonotype was seen a few times. The CDR3 region is CATRDSSNQPQHF. Written as DNA, the CDR3 is TGTGCCACCAGGGACTCTAGCAATCAGCCCCAGCATTTT. The chain couples TRBV15 to TRBJ1-5; D uncertain. The CDR3 consists of 13 residues. Deletions cut 6 bases from V and 0 bases from J, with 6 bases between. Germline CDR1 reads LNHNV; CDR2 reads YYDKDF (reference sequence).

In this sample, this clonotype turned up a few times. The chain combines TRBV5-1 with TRBJ2-3; 7 nucleotides match TRBD1. The germline CDR1 and CDR2 sequences are SGHRS and YFSETQ. This CDR3 comprises 15 residues. J was trimmed by 0 bases and V by 5 bases; bases with no gene match: 6. The CDR3: CASRSRDSSTDTQYF. CDR3 in DNA: TGCGCCAGCAGATCTCGGGACAGCAGCACAGATACGCAGTATTTT. Full variable domain (outside the CDR3, taken from reference TRBV5-1 and TRBJ2-3): KAGVTQTPRYLIKTRGQQVTLSCSPISGHRSVSWYQQTPGQGLQFLFEYFSETQRNKGNFPGRFSGRQFSNSRSEMNVSTLELGDSALYLCASRSRDSSTDTQYFGPGTRLTVL.

The chain has TRBV24-1 and TRBJ2-3, with 8 positions matching TRBD1. The germline gives CDR1 KGHDR, CDR2 SFDVKD. The CDR3 sequence is 18 residues long. With 5 bases clipped from V and 6 bases from J, the junction kept 18 bases outside the gene matches. The DNA of the CDR3 is TGTGCCACCAGTGGAAAAAACCGGGACAGGTCTCTCACGGATACGCAGTATTTT. This encodes CATSGKNRDRSLTDTQYF.

This clonotype occurred a few times. The rearrangement joins TRBV5-1 to TRBJ2-1, with D tentatively TRBD1 (5 bases). Germline CDR1 reads SGHRS; CDR2 reads YFSETQ. CDR3 length equals 13 residues. Deletions cut 5 bases from V and 4 bases from J, with 10 bases between. CDR3 in DNA: TGCGCCAGCAGGTCCGACAGATACAATGAGCAGTTCTTC. Protein: CASRSDRYNEQFF.

V is TRBV7-9 and J is TRBJ2-7; D ambiguous. Looked up from germline, CDR1 is SEHNR and CDR2 is FQNEAQ (reference sequence). Trimming took off 2 bases at V and 2 bases at J, with 10 bases between the two ends. This CDR3 has 14 residues. In DNA form, the CDR3 reads TGTGCCAGCAGCTTACCCGGGCCCGCCTACGAGCAGTACTTC. Amino acid sequence: CASSLPGPAYEQYF.

This clonotype showed up just a few times. The rearrangement uses TRBV4-2 and TRBJ1-2, with TRBD1 as a possible D gene (6 bases). Between the trimmed V and J ends, which lost 1 base and 2 bases, there was a span of 8 bases. The length of the CDR3 is 14 residues. Germline V CDR1 and CDR2: LGHNA, YNFKEQ. The CDR3 nucleotides are TGTGCCAGCAGCCAAGGCGGACAGAACTATGGCTACACCTTC. Encoded protein: CASSQGGQNYGYTF.

This clonotype was counted once. The chain has TRBV5-6 and TRBJ2-7; 10 positions agree with TRBD1. The CDR3 is 14 amino acids. Germline V gene data show CDR1 as SGHDT and CDR2 as YYEEEE. The V and J ends lost 6 bases and 6 bases, in that order; junction bases with no gene match: 9. CDR3 DNA sequence: TGTGCCAGCACCACCGACAGGGGGCTGGGCGAGCAGTACTTC. The encoded protein is CASTTDRGLGEQYF.